This record concerns one T cell receptor beta chain sequence. Its cognate antigen has yet to be identified. Per-base quality was not reported, and no clone a single base away is much larger than it. The sample comes from a study of shared clonotypes between healthy human individuals (dated by TCRdb to 2020 to 2022). At the level of the whole study: A couple of women and a few men aged 18 to 49 years were included in the cohort. The study deeply sequenced blood TCR repertoires of roughly five healthy adults to estimate repertoire size and the extent of clonotype sharing between individuals. Between about 0.8 and 9 billion PBMCs per donor were obtained by leukapheresis. To increase sequencing depth and limit assay-specific biases, different laboratories used diverse techniques to prepare libraries and sequence TCR repertoires.

Using the deep immunoSEQ assay, multiplex PCR amplified TCR CDR3 regions from genomic DNA. Genomic DNA extracted from each cell subset was distributed evenly over all wells of several immunoSEQ 96-well plates, and each plate served as one replicate. For unsorted PBMC, roughly 0.3 ug genomic DNA, equal to roughly 32,000 T cell genomes, was loaded into each replicate PCR. Genomic DNA from unsorted PBMC was sequenced over ten immunoSEQ deep assay plates. Purified libraries were measured with a Qubit 3.0 fluorometer, size-checked on a Bioanalyzer 2100, and measured again with the KAPA Library Quantification kit. Every immunoSEQ 96-well plate was sequenced on a separate single-read 150-cycle Illumina NextSeq 550 flow cell. The paper's processing steps were these. Because the immunoSEQ output included only junctional sequences and no quality scores, the filtering could not be the same as the filtering used for full-length reads. To assign V/J genes and CDR3, sequences were annotated against IMGT germline references using PyIR, a Python wrapper for IgBLAST v1.9. Reads were filtered out if the reads had weak V/J assignments (E-value above 1e-6), no CDR3, stop codons, out-of-frame junctions, or ambiguous translated residues. V3J clonotypes were defined by identical inferred V gene, J gene, and CDR3 amino acid sequence. The percentage overlap between two repertoires was calculated by dividing the number of shared unique clonotypes by the size of the smaller repertoire. RTK rarefaction, the Chao1 estimator, and Recon v2.1 estimates of unobserved clonotypes were used to assess repertoire richness. Sourced from immuneACCESS, this table was stored by TCRdb with only in-frame sequences that have V and J called. A share of the clones is absent; for the studies checked, an unresolved V gene accounts for under half, and the remainder has no known explanation. D and trimming come from the DNA, and the V and J calls and clone size come from that table. In this sample the table shows around 500,000 clones, about 85% of which occur a single time. The ten biggest clones cover about 13% of the sample.

What the research found in general, with its limitations: The small number of donors limited the genetic and exposure-history diversity represented. Pairwise subsampling indicated that sequencing depth was expected to affect the degree of clonotype sharing among donors. Sampling was restricted to blood, and TCR repertoires in tissue are likely to differ from TCR repertoires in blood.

The CDR3 contains 14 residues, cysteine and phenylalanine counted. CDR3 DNA only is kept here, 42 bases in frame from base 1. CDR1 and CDR2 were assigned from the germline V gene as SGHTS and YDEGEE. V is clipped by 1 base and J by 6 bases, and the sequence between their germline boundaries is 11 bases long. The donors were healthy, HIV-negative adults with no recently reported acute infections or vaccinations. All donors were Caucasian adults living in Nashville, Tennessee, USA. For unsorted samples, 85 million to 100 million PBMCs were counted, and genomic DNA was extracted using the QIAamp DNA Blood Mini kit. Blood was obtained by leukapheresis, after which PBMCs were separated by Ficoll-Histopaque density gradient centrifugation and cryopreserved in liquid nitrogen vapor phase.

The source of this sequence is a woman in her thirties or forties in good health. Some clones in this sample may be carry-over from other donors' samples. The sample was PBMCs. The chain uses TRBV5-8 and TRBJ1-5, with a tentative D gene TRBD1 over 5 matching bases. The DNA sequence is as follows: TGTGCCAGCAGCTTGCGGGCAGGGAGTCAGCCCCAGCATTTT. The resulting protein is CASSLRAGSQPQHF.